The next 7 T cell receptor beta chains were all read from a single sample in a study of glioma-infiltrating T cells. The iRepertoire nested amplicon-rescue multiplex PCR amplified TCR alpha and beta CDR3s from RNA. TCRdb independently ran MiXCR on the multiplex PCR reads; one entry per CDR3 protein. The data show about 130,000 distinct CDR3 sequences, 20% to 25% seen once. Material: glioma tissue, nonneoplastic brain tissue, or PBMCs (not recorded which). The receptors originated from a human donor with low-grade glioma or glioblastoma, undergoing nonglioma brain surgery, or in good health (not recorded which).

This clonotype occurred a few times. This rearrangement joins TRBV5-1 to TRBJ2-7; the D is unclear. V gave up 3 bases and J gave up 3 bases, with 22 bases separating them. Germline-derived CDR1 and CDR2 are SGHRS and YFSETQ. This CDR3 is built from 17 residues. DNA of the CDR3: TGCGCCAGCAGCTATTATTCCTCAAAGGCCATAGACTACGAGCAGTACGTC. Its protein is CASSYYSSKAIDYEQYV.

The chain combines TRBV29-1 with TRBJ2-1; TRBD2 matches 8 bases. Germline V CDR1 and CDR2: SQVTM, ANQGSEA. Losses at the gene ends were 0 bases for V and 6 bases for J; bases not matched to a gene: 7. This CDR3 contains 15 residues. This CDR3 reads CSVEDGLAVSNEQFF. The CDR3 DNA reads as TGCAGCGTTGAAGATGGACTAGCCGTGTCCAATGAGCAGTTCTTC.

The rearrangement links TRBV6-5 to TRBJ2-4; D gene uncertain. The CDR3 loop spans 16 amino acids. Germline CDR1 and CDR2: MNHEY and SVGAGI. The ends were cut back, 0 bases at V and 0 bases at J, with 9 bases in the middle. In DNA, the CDR3 is TGTGCCAGCAGTTACTCGTCTTTCAGAGCCAAAAACATTCAGTACTTC. Protein product: CASSYSSFRAKNIQYF.

This chain connects TRBV6-1 to TRBJ2-2, with TRBD1 as a possible D gene (5 bases). This CDR3 is built from 15 residues. Per the germline V gene, CDR1 is MNHNS and CDR2 is SASEGT. V lost 6 bases to trimming and J lost 1 base, with 12 bases between them. As DNA, the CDR3 is TGTGCCAGCAGCCTTAACAGGAGGAACACCGGGGAGCTGTTTTTT. Translating it yields CASSLNRRNTGELFF.

This clonotype was seen many times. The CDR3 region is CASSDSPGTEEAFF. The CDR3 DNA sequence: TGTGCCAGCAGTGACTCGCCCGGGACAGAAGAAGCTTTCTTT. The V and J genes are TRBV6-4 and TRBJ1-1, with 7 bases lining up with TRBD1. J lost 8 bases, V lost 0 bases, and 6 bases had no gene match. CDR1 and CDR2 (germline): MRHNA, SNTAGT. This CDR3 has 14 amino acids.

J is TRBJ1-5 and V is TRBV7-6, with D hard to call. V was trimmed by 5 bases and J by 3 bases, leaving 8 bases between them. This CDR3 is built from 13 residues. The V gene's germline CDR1 is SGHVS and CDR2 FNYEAQ. CDR3 coding DNA: TGTGCCAGCAGCGTAAGCACCAATCAGCCCCAGCATTTT. Amino acid sequence: CASSVSTNQPQHF.

The V call is TRBV27, the J call TRBJ1-3, with 9 bases fitting TRBD1. CDR1 is MNHEY and CDR2 is SMNVEV in the germline V gene (reference sequence). CDR3 length equals 16 residues. Trimming took 5 bases from V and 10 from J; bases not matched to a gene: 15. The CDR3 region has the DNA TGTGCCAGCAGTCCACAAGGGGGACAGGGTTTCAGTACCATATATTTT. This sequence encodes CASSPQGGQGFSTIYF.